The clone carrying this TCR beta chain showed up many times. Its antigen is not identified. The sample belongs to a study of Graves' ophthalmopathy and Graves' hyperthyroidism. Notes on the study in general: Detected in blood as well were most expanded thyroid clonotypes with frequency above 0.001.

With 4 bases clipped from V and 4 bases from J, the junction kept 8 bases outside the gene matches. CDR3 length: 15 residues. The germline V gene encodes CDR1 MNHEY and CDR2 SVGEGT. The evidence that diagnosis relied on was clinical symptoms, serum thyroxine, TRAb, thyroid ultrasound and orbital computed tomography. The authors used Ficoll-Paque density gradient centrifugation to separate PBMCs. The input was approximately 10 ml of fresh peripheral blood. Amplified TCR beta CDR3 regions were obtained using RNA transcripts as template. After a first-round RT-PCR with HTBI primers, a second-round multiplex PCR was run. One entry per CDR3 protein results from TCRdb running MiXCR on the multiplex PCR reads. There are about 400,000 distinct CDR3 sequences in the sample; approximately 20% occur only once, and roughly 1.5% lies in the top ten.

This rearrangement joins TRBV6-2 or TRBV6-3 to TRBJ1-1, with 8 bases that match TRBD1. This TCR came from a woman under 30 with Graves' ophthalmopathy. Sequencing was performed on peripheral blood. CDR3 sequence: CASSLGITGGTEAFF. The DNA of the CDR3 is TGTGCCAGCAGTTTGGGGATAACAGGGGGCACTGAAGCTTTCTTT.